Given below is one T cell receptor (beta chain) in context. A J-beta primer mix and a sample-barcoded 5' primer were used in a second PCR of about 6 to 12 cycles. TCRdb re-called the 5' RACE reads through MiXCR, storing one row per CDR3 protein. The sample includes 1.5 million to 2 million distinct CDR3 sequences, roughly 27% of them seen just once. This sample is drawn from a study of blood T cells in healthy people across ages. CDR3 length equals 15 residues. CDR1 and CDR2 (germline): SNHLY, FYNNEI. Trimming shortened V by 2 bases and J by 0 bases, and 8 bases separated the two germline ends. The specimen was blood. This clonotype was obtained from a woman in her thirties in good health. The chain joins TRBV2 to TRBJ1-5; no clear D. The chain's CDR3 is CASSEMGNSNQPQHF. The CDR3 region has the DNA TGTGCCAGCAGTGAAATGGGAAATAGCAATCAGCCCCAGCATTTT.